This TCR beta chain came from a study of blood T cell repertoires in COVID-19. The overall study: Acute and convalescent COVID-19 samples came from the United States, Italy and Spain. PBMCs, B-cell-depleted T cells, or T cells were the source of the cDNA or gDNA that made up the material.

In the source study's methods: Estimation of nucleated cell counts was performed using reference gene primer amplification. The method was immunoSEQ multiplex PCR; TCRdb's version includes in-frame clones alone and lacks a portion of them. D and trimming were read from the DNA, whereas the V and J calls and clone size are those reported in that table. This table holds just over 350,000 clones, roughly 90% found once. V lost 4 bases and J 9 bases, leaving 26 bases between the germline ends. Germline lookup yields CDR1 SGDLS and CDR2 YYNGEE. The CDR3 covers 17 residues. This clone was seen only once. Enrolment of Seattle patients took place during active infection, and they were followed longitudinally.

V and J are TRBV9 and TRBJ2-1, with TRBD2 as a possible D gene (8 bases). Sample: peripheral blood. This TCR came from a woman aged 55-70 years with COVID-19, enrolled during active disease. The CDR3 coding sequence is TGTGCCAGCAGCACGGGGGGGACAGTGTGGAAGATCAGTGAGCAGTTCTTC. Translating it yields CASSTGGTVWKISEQFF.